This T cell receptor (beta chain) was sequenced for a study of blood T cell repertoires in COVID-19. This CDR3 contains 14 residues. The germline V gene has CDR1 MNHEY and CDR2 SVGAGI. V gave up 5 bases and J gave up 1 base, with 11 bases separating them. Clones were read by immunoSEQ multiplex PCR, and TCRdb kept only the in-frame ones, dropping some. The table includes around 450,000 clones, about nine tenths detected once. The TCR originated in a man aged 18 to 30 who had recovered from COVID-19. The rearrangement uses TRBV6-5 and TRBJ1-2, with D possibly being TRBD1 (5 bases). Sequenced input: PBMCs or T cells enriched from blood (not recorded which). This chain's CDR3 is CASSTGLLNYGYTF. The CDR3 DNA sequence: TGTGCCAGCAGTACAGGCCTCCTTAACTATGGCTACACCTTC.